This T cell receptor beta chain is drawn from a study of cytomegalovirus exposure and HLA in healthy donors. Study observations and caveats: The authors considered a cluster of highly shared sequence variants likely to be a sequencing artifact. A later analysis associated some 18,000 TCR beta sequences with HLA alleles at a 0.05 false discovery rate.

About this clone itself: Antigen specificity is unknown.

60 Vbeta and 13 Jbeta primers were used in PCR. The repertoire was sequenced with immunoSEQ multiplex PCR; TCRdb's copy has only in-frame clones and lacks some. This table has approximately 300,000 clones, 80% appearing once. V lost 2 bases and J 0 bases, leaving 14 bases between the germline ends. The CDR3 is 16 residues long. The germline gives CDR1 SGHDN, CDR2 FVKESK. This receptor was taken from a girl aged 2 to 9 in good health and CMV-seronegative. The chain has TRBV14 and TRBJ2-7; D not resolved. The sample taken for sequencing was PBMCs. In DNA form, the CDR3 reads TGTGCCAGCAGCCAAATCCTTGCACGGAGCTCCTACGAGCAGTACTTC. It codes for CASSQILARSSYEQYF.